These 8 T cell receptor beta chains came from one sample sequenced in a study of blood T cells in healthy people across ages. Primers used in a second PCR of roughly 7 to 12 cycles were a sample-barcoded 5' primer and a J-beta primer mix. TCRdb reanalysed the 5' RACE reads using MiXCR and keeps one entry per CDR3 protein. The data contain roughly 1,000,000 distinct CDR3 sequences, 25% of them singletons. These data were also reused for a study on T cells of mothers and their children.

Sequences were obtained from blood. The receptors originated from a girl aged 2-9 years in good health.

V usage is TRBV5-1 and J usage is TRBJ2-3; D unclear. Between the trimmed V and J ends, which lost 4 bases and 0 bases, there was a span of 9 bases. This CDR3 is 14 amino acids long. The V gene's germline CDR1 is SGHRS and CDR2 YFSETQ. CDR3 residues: CASSALDSTDTQYF. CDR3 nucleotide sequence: TGCGCCAGCAGCGCCCTCGACAGCACAGATACGCAGTATTTT.

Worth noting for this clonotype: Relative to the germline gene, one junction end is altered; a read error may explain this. The CDR3 protein is CDSSPRGQQETQYF. CDR3 DNA sequence: TGTGACAGCTCACCGAGGGGACAGCAAGAGACCCAGTACTTC. V and J are TRBV18 and TRBJ2-5, with TRBD1 identical over 7 bases. The length of the CDR3 is 14 residues. CDR1 KGHSH and CDR2 LQKENI come from the germline V gene.

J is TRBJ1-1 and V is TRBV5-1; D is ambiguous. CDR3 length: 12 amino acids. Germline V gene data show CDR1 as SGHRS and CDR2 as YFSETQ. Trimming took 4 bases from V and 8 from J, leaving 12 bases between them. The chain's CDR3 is CASSLPAREAFF. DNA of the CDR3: TGCGCCAGCAGCCTACCAGCGAGGGAAGCTTTCTTT. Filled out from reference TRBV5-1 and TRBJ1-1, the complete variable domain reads KAGVTQTPRYLIKTRGQQVTLSCSPISGHRSVSWYQQTPGQGLQFLFEYFSETQRNKGNFPGRFSGRQFSNSRSEMNVSTLELGDSALYLCASSLPAREAFFGQGTRLTVV.

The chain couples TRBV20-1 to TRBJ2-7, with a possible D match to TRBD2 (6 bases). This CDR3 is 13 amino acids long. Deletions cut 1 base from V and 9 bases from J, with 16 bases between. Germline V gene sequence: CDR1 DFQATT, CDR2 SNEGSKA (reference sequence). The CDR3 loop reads CSARVAGTRGQYF. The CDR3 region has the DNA TGCAGTGCTAGAGTGGCGGGGACCCGGGGGCAGTACTTC.

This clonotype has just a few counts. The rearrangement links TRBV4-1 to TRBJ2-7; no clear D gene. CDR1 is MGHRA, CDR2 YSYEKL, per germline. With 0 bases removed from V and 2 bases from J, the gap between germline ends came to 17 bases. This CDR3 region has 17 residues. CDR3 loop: CASSQDPMGLVTYEQYF. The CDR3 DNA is TGCGCCAGCAGCCAAGATCCGATGGGCCTTGTCACCTACGAGCAGTACTTC.

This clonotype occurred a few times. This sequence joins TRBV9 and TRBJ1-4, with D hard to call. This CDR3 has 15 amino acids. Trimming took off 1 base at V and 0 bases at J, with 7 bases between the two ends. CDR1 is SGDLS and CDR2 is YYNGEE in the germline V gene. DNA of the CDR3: TGTGCCAGCAGCGTATCTGGGTCAACTAATGAAAAACTGTTTTTT. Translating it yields CASSVSGSTNEKLFF.

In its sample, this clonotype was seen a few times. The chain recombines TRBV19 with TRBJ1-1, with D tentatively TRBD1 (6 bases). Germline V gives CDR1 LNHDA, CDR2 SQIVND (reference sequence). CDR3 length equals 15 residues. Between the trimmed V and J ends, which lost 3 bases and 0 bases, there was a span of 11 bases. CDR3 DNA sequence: TGTGCCAGTAGTATTTGGGGGGACATGAACACTGAAGCTTTCTTT. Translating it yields CASSIWGDMNTEAFF.

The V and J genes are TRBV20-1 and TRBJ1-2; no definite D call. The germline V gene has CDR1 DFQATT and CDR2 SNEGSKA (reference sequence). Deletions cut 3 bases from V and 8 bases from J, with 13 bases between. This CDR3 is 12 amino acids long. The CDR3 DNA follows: TGCAGTGCTAGGGTTAGTTCAAGGGGCTACACCTTC. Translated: CSARVSSRGYTF.